This T cell receptor beta chain was recorded in a study of early T cells in non-severe SARS-CoV-2 infection. Looking at the study overall: Sequencing was performed on bulk RNA from unsorted whole blood, leaving chains unpaired. Study outcomes and limitations: VDJdb-based annotation leaned toward anti-spike CD8 responses and missed private and CD4 specificities.

The library protocol tagged individual cDNA molecules with unique molecular identifiers. TCRdb ran MiXCR on the 5' RACE reads and lists one entry per CDR3 protein. In the table there are roughly 41,000 distinct CDR3 sequences, around 6.1% of which are singletons. This clonotype was observed at least ten times. What it binds is not known. CDR1 and CDR2 from the germline V gene are MNHNS and SASEGT. The J segment lost 1 base and the V segment lost 6 bases, leaving 9 bases of the junction unmatched. There are 16 residues in the CDR3. This clonotype was sampled from an adult who was a healthcare worker with PCR-confirmed SARS-CoV-2 infection or an uninfected control (not recorded which). This sequence joins TRBV6-1 and TRBJ1-2; the match to TRBD1 covers 9 bases. The sample consisted of whole blood. The CDR3 spells CASRGTGTSYNYGYTF. CDR3 DNA: TGTGCCAGCAGGGGGACAGGGACCTCTTATAACTATGGCTACACCTTC.